The clone carrying this TCR beta chain was counted ten times or more. Its matching antigen is unknown. The data belong to a study of early T cells in non-severe SARS-CoV-2 infection. About the study: Investigators sequenced bulk RNA drawn from unsorted whole blood, and chains remained unpaired.

Study-wide findings and caveats: Missing private and CD4 specificities, VDJdb matching favored anti-spike CD8 responses.

The CDR3 totals 14 residues. V shed 7 bases, J shed 1 base, and the junction held 5 bases outside the gene matches. Germline lookup yields CDR1 SNHLY and CDR2 FYNNEI. Researchers attached unique molecular identifiers to individual cDNA molecules. TCRdb reprocessed the 5' RACE reads via MiXCR and lists one record per CDR3 protein. This table has 35,000 to 50,000 distinct CDR3 sequences, less than 7% appearing once. Sequenced input: whole blood. The origin of this receptor is an adult who was a healthcare worker with PCR-confirmed SARS-CoV-2 infection or an uninfected control (not recorded which). The genes are TRBV2 and TRBJ2-7; 9 nucleotides align to TRBD1. The CDR3 region has the DNA TGTGCCAGCACCTCCGGGACAGGGTCCTACGAGCAGTACTTC. Its protein product is CASTSGTGSYEQYF.